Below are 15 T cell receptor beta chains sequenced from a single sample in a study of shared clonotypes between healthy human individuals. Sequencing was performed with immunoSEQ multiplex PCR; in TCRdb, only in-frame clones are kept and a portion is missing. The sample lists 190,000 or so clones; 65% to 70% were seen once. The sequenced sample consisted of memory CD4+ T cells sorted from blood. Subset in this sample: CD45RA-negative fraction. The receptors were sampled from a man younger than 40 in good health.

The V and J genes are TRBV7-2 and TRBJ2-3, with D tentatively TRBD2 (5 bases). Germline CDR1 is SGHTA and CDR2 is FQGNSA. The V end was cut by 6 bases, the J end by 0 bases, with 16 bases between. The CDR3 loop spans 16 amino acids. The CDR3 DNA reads TGTGCCAGCAGGGGGAACGCGGGTAGTAGCACAGATACGCAGTATTTT. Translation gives CASRGNAGSSTDTQYF.

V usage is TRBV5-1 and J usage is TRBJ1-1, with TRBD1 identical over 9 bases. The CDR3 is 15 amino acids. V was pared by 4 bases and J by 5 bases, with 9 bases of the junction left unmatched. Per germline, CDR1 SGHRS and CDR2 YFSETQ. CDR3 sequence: CASSQGQGVVTEAFF. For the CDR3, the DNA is TGCGCCAGCAGCCAGGGACAGGGTGTTGTGACTGAAGCTTTCTTT.

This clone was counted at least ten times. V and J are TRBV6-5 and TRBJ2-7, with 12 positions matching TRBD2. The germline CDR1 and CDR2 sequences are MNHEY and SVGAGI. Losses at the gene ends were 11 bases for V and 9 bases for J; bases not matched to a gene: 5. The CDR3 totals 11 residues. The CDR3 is CASSGRGRQYF. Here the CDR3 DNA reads TGTGCCTCTAGCGGGAGGGGACGGCAGTACTTC.

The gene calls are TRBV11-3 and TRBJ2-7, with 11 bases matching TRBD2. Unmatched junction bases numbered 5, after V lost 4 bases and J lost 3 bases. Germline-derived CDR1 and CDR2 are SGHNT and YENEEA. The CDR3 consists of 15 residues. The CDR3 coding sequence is TGTGCCAGCAGCTCCCCGGGACTAGCGGTCTACGAGCAGTACTTC. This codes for CASSSPGLAVYEQYF.

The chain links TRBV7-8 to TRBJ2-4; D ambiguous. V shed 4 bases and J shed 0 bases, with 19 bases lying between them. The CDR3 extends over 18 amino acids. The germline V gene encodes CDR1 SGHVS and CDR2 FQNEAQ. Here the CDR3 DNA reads TGTGCCAGCAGCTCACGCCGTCCTTTTACTCTAGCCAAAAACATTCAGTACTTC. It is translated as CASSSRRPFTLAKNIQYF.

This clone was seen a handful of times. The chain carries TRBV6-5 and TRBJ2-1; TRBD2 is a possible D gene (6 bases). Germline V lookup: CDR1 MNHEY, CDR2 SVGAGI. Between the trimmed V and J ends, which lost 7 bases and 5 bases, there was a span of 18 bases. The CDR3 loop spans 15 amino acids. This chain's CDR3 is CASMEGSARHNEQFF. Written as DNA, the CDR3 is TGTGCCAGCATGGAGGGGTCAGCGAGACACAATGAGCAGTTCTTC.

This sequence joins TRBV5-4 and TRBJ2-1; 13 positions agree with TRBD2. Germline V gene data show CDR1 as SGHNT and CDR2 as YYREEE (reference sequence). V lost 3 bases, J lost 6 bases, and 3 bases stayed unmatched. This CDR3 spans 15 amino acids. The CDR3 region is CASSSGLAGVNEQFF. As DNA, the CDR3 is TGTGCCAGCAGCTCAGGACTAGCGGGAGTCAATGAGCAGTTCTTC.

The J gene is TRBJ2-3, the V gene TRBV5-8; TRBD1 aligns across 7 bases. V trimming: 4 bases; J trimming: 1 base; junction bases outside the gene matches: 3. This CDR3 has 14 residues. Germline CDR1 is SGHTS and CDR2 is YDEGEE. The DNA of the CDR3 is TGTGCCAGCAGCCGGACAGGAGGCACAGATACGCAGTATTTT. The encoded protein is CASSRTGGTDTQYF.

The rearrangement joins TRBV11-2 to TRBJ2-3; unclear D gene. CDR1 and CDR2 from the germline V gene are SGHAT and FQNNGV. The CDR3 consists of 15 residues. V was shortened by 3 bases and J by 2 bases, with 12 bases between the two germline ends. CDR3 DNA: TGTGCCAGCAGCTTGATTATGGCATTCACAGATACGCAGTATTTT. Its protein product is CASSLIMAFTDTQYF.

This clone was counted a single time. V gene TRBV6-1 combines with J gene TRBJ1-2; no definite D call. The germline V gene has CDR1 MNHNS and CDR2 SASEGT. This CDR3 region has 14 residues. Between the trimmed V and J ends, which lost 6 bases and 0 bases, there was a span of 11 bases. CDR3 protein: CASSFARANYGYTF. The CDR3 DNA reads TGTGCCAGCAGCTTCGCGCGGGCTAACTATGGCTACACCTTC.

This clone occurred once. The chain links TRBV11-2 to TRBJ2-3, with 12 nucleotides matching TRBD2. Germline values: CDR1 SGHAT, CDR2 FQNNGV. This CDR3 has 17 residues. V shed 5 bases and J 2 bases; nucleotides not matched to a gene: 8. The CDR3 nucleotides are TGTGCCAGCAGCCCCCGACTAGCGGGAGTTGCCACAGATACGCAGTATTTT. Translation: CASSPRLAGVATDTQYF. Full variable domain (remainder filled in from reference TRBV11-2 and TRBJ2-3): EAGVAQSPRYKIIEKRQSVAFWCNPISGHATLYWYQQILGQGPKLLIQFQNNGVVDDSQLPKDRFSAERLKGVDSTLKIQPAKLEDSAVYLCASSPRLAGVATDTQYFGPGTRLTVL.

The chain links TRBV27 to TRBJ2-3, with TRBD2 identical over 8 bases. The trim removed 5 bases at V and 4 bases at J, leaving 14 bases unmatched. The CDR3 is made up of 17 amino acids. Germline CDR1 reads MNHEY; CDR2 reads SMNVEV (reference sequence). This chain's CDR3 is CASSPRTGGVYADTQYF. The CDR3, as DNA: TGTGCCAGCAGTCCTAGGACCGGGGGGGTTTACGCAGATACGCAGTATTTT.

Here the CDR3 reads CASSAEDRGTNEKLFF. The CDR3 DNA follows: TGTGCCAGCAGCGCCGAGGACAGGGGCACTAATGAAAAACTGTTTTTT. The chain recombines TRBV9 with TRBJ1-4, with 9 bases fitting TRBD1. This CDR3 region has 16 residues. Germline values: CDR1 SGDLS, CDR2 YYNGEE. V was pared by 3 bases and J by 2 bases, with 5 bases of the junction left unmatched.

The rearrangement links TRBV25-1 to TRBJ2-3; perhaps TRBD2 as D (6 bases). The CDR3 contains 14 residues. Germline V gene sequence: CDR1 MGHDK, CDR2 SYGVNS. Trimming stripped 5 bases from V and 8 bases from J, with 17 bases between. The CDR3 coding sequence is TGTGCCAGCAGTCCCTGGGACTCGGCGGGTACGCAGTATTTT. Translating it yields CASSPWDSAGTQYF.

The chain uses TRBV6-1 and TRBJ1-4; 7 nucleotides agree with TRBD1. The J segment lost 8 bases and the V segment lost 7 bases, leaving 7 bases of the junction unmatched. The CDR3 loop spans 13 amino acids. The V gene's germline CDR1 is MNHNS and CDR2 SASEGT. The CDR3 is CASKLRGLEKLFF. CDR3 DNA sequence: TGTGCCAGCAAGTTGAGGGGGCTCGAAAAACTGTTTTTT.